What follows are 24 T cell receptor beta chains derived from one specimen sequenced in a study of cytomegalovirus exposure and HLA in healthy donors (dated by TCRdb to 2016 to 2017). The library relied on the immunoSEQ multiplex PCR assay. For the multiplex PCR, a mixture combining 60 forward primers for TCR Vbeta segments and 13 reverse primers for TCR Jbeta segments was used. TCRdb stores this immuneACCESS table with in-frame sequences only. Part of the clones is absent; in the studies checked, under half of the shortfall reflects unresolved V genes, and no reason is known for the rest. The sample table holds 84,000 or so clones, of which about two thirds were seen once. About 5% of the sample is held by the ten biggest clonotypes. Sequenced sample: PBMCs. These receptors all come from a woman younger than 45 in good health and CMV-seropositive.

The CDR3 is CASQGTVYGYTF. CDR3 bases: TGTGCCAGCCAAGGGACAGTCTATGGCTACACCTTC. The rearrangement joins TRBV28 to TRBJ1-2, with 7 bases identical to TRBD1. The CDR3 is 12 residues long. The germline gives CDR1 MDHEN, CDR2 SYDVKM. With V trimmed by 8 bases and J by 4 bases, 4 bases remained unmatched.

V gene TRBV2 combines with J gene TRBJ2-5, with 12 bases identical to TRBD1. The germline V gene has CDR1 SNHLY and CDR2 FYNNEI. CDR3 length: 14 residues. V was clipped by 5 bases and J by 5 bases; unmatched bases: 3. CDR3 loop: CASSRDRGRETQYF. For the CDR3, the DNA is TGTGCCAGCAGTCGGGACAGGGGGCGGGAGACCCAGTACTTC. The whole variable domain, filled in from reference TRBV2 and TRBJ2-5, reads EPEVTQTPSHQVTQMGQEVILRCVPISNHLYFYWYRQILGQKVEFLVSFYNNEISEKSEIFDDQFSVERPDGSNFTLKIRSTKLEDSAMYFCASSRDRGRETQYFGPGTRLLVL.

The count of this clone is one. V gene TRBV28 combines with J gene TRBJ2-5; 7 positions match TRBD2. CDR3 length equals 14 residues. Trimming cost V 6 bases and J 2 bases; bases outside gene matches: 6. The germline gives CDR1 MDHEN, CDR2 SYDVKM. The CDR3 here is CASSPQRDQETQYF. The CDR3 DNA reads as TGTGCCAGCAGCCCACAGCGGGATCAAGAGACCCAGTACTTC. The full variable domain, its missing parts supplied by reference TRBV28 and TRBJ2-5, is DVKVTQSSRYLVKRTGEKVFLECVQDMDHENMFWYRQDPGLGLRLIYFSYDVKMKEKGDIPEGYSVSREKKERFSLILESASTNQTSMYLCASSPQRDQETQYFGPGTRLLVL.

To note about this clone: The junction does not match germline at one end; this may be a read error. This same CDR3 is encoded by further DNA sequences in the sample. The CDR3 DNA reads TGTGCCAGCAGGCTTCAAGCCGGGGAGCGGGGGGTTGGCTACACTTTC. Amino acids: CASRLQAGERGVGYTF. The chain joins TRBV28 to TRBJ1-2; possible D gene TRBD1, 5 bases. The CDR3 extends over 16 amino acids. CDR1 and CDR2 from the germline V gene are MDHEN and SYDVKM.

V is TRBV30 and J is TRBJ2-2, with D perhaps TRBD2 (5 bases). V gave up 0 bases and J gave up 6 bases, with 8 bases separating them. CDR1 is GTSNPN, CDR2 SVGIG, per germline (reference sequence). This CDR3 is 13 amino acids long. The CDR3 spells CAWSVRGSGELFF. The CDR3 region has the DNA TGTGCCTGGAGTGTACGAGGGTCCGGGGAGCTGTTTTTT.

The chain has TRBV9 and TRBJ2-5; D ambiguous. The end of the DNA fits TRBJ2-7 better, so the J call may be wrong. In germline, CDR1 is SGDLS, CDR2 YYNGEE. The CDR3 has 14 residues. The CDR3 sequence: CASSVGGTDYEQYF. The CDR3 nucleotides read TGTGCCAGCAGCGTAGGCGGCACCGACTACGAGCAGTACTTC.

The chain joins TRBV11-3 to TRBJ2-7; 8 bases match TRBD2. The germline V gene encodes CDR1 SGHNT and CDR2 YENEEA. CDR3 size: 13 residues. Trimming took 5 bases from V and 7 from J; bases not matched to a gene: 7. CDR3 sequence: CASSAASGLEQYF. The CDR3 bases are TGTGCCAGCAGCGCTGCTAGCGGGTTGGAGCAGTACTTC.

This rearrangement joins TRBV28 to TRBJ2-1, with unresolved D. Trimming pared 3 bases from V and 10 bases from J, leaving 13 bases between. CDR1 is MDHEN and CDR2 is SYDVKM in the germline V gene. This CDR3 comprises 13 residues. The CDR3 coding sequence is TGTGCCAGCAGTTTGCTACGAGTTATCGAGCAGTTCTTC. Its translation: CASSLLRVIEQFF.

This chain connects TRBV29-1 to TRBJ1-2, with 8 bases fitting TRBD1. J was trimmed by 4 bases and V by 0 bases; bases with no gene match: 1. Germline CDR1 is SQVTM and CDR2 is ANQGSEA. CDR3 length: 13 residues. CDR3 residues: CSVEETGVYGYTF. The CDR3 DNA reads as TGCAGCGTTGAAGAGACAGGGGTCTATGGCTACACCTTC.

The V call is TRBV5-8, the J call TRBJ2-5; D may be TRBD1 (7 bases). Germline CDR1 SGHTS, CDR2 YDEGEE. CDR3 size: 16 residues. With 4 bases removed from V and 5 bases from J, the gap between germline ends came to 21 bases. CDR3 DNA sequence: TGTGCCAGCAGCATTCGCGGGACAGCTCCGGGGGAGACCCAGTACTTC. This codes for CASSIRGTAPGETQYF.

This chain uses TRBV19 with TRBJ2-7; 10 bases align to TRBD2. The CDR3 runs 17 residues. Looked up from germline, CDR1 is LNHDA and CDR2 is SQIVND (reference sequence). V shed 6 bases, J shed 2 bases, and the junction held 13 bases outside the gene matches. CDR3 nucleotides: TGTGCCAGTAGCGCACTTAGCGGGGGGCAAATAACCTACGAGCAGTACTTC. This codes for CASSALSGGQITYEQYF.

The chain recombines TRBV9 with TRBJ2-3; D is perhaps TRBD2 (5 bases). Germline CDR1 and CDR2: SGDLS and YYNGEE. This CDR3 is built from 15 residues. The V end lost 0 bases, the J end lost 9 bases, and 17 bases lay between the germline ends. This CDR3 is CASSVAPQDSQTQYF. In DNA form, the CDR3 reads TGTGCCAGCAGCGTAGCCCCTCAGGACTCCCAGACGCAGTATTTT.

This clone was seen a few times. The V and J genes are TRBV14 and TRBJ2-5, with D possibly being TRBD1 (5 bases). Deletions cut 1 base from V and 7 bases from J, with 16 bases between. Per germline, CDR1 SGHDN and CDR2 FVKESK. The CDR3 sequence is 15 residues long. CDR3: CASSQVIGARGTQYF. Written as DNA, the CDR3 is TGTGCCAGCAGCCAAGTTATAGGAGCTAGGGGGACCCAGTACTTC.

This clone showed up just a few times. The rearrangement links TRBV6-1 to TRBJ1-1; a possible D gene is TRBD1 (5 bases). V lost 2 bases and J 0 bases, leaving 10 bases between the germline ends. This CDR3 contains 15 residues. From germline, CDR1 is MNHNS and CDR2 SASEGT. CDR3 coding DNA: TGTGCCAGCAGTGAATCCGAGACAGTGAACACTGAAGCTTTCTTT. Translating it yields CASSESETVNTEAFF.

V and J are TRBV12-5 and TRBJ1-2, with TRBD1 matching 7 bases. The germline V gene has CDR1 LGHNT and CDR2 FRNRAP. V was pared by 1 base and J by 8 bases, with 10 bases of the junction left unmatched. There are 15 residues in the CDR3. The CDR3 sequence: CASGLEAGTVYGYTF. CDR3 coding DNA: TGTGCTAGTGGTTTGGAAGCCGGGACAGTGTACGGCTACACCTTC.

This clone showed up just once. The chain is built from TRBV12-5 and TRBJ2-1, with 10 bases identical to TRBD1. V was clipped by 3 bases and J by 2 bases; unmatched bases: 10. This CDR3 is built from 18 residues. Germline-derived CDR1 and CDR2 are LGHNT and FRNRAP. CDR3 sequence: CASGFIPDGTGAYNEQFF. The DNA of the CDR3 is TGTGCTAGTGGTTTCATCCCAGACGGGACAGGGGCCTACAATGAGCAGTTCTTC.

This clone has just a few counts. Other DNA sequences of this sample code for an identical CDR3. This chain uses TRBV19 with TRBJ1-6; 10 bases align to TRBD1. Germline V gene lookup returns CDR1 LNHDA and CDR2 SQIVND (reference sequence). After removal of 4 bases from V and 7 bases from J, the junction contained 4 bases not matched to a gene. The CDR3 totals 15 residues. Here the CDR3 DNA reads TGTGCCAGTAGTAAACGACAGGGGGCGAATTCACCCCTCCACTTT. This sequence encodes CASSKRQGANSPLHF.

This clone was seen more than once but under ten times. The CDR3 DNA is TGTGCCAGCAGTTACCGACGGACAGGGGGGACTGAAGCTTTCTTT. It codes for CASSYRRTGGTEAFF. The chain couples TRBV6-5 to TRBJ1-1; 10 bases match TRBD1. CDR1 is MNHEY, CDR2 SVGAGI, per germline. After removal of 2 bases from V and 5 bases from J, the junction contained 5 bases not matched to a gene. This CDR3 has 15 residues.

The chain has TRBV28 and TRBJ1-1; D is undetermined. With 2 bases removed from V and 0 bases from J, the gap between germline ends came to 4 bases. The germline V gene encodes CDR1 MDHEN and CDR2 SYDVKM. The CDR3 is 13 amino acids. The chain's CDR3 is CASSLIMNTEAFF. The CDR3 DNA follows: TGTGCCAGCAGTTTAATTATGAACACTGAAGCTTTCTTT.

This clone came up once. The rearrangement joins TRBV30 to TRBJ1-5; D gene uncertain. CDR1 and CDR2 from the germline V gene are GTSNPN and SVGIG (reference sequence). The CDR3 is 12 amino acids. Trimming took off 1 base at V and 5 bases at J, with 6 bases between the two ends. The CDR3 coding sequence is TGTGCCTGGAGTGGTGGAGATCAGCCCCAGCATTTT. Its protein is CAWSGGDQPQHF.

V and J are TRBV7-2 and TRBJ1-5, with 7 bases fitting TRBD1. The CDR3 spans 16 residues. J lost 3 bases, V lost 4 bases, and 9 bases had no gene match. Germline V lookup: CDR1 SGHTA, CDR2 FQGNSA. CDR3 coding DNA: TGTGCCAGCAGCTCGCAGGGACAGCTAATCAATCAGCCCCAGCATTTT. The encoded protein is CASSSQGQLINQPQHF.

The V gene is TRBV6-6, the J gene TRBJ1-1; D unclear. The CDR3 spans 15 residues. Per germline, CDR1 MNHNY and CDR2 SVGAGI (reference sequence). The V gene lost 6 bases and the J gene lost 0 bases, with 14 bases spanning the gap. The CDR3 region is CASRSPTAMNTEAFF. The DNA of the CDR3 is TGTGCCAGCAGGAGTCCCACAGCTATGAACACTGAAGCTTTCTTT.

This clone showed up just a few times. Additional DNA sequences in this sample encode the identical CDR3. The V gene is TRBV7-9, the J gene TRBJ1-1; unclear D gene. The germline gives CDR1 SEHNR, CDR2 FQNEAQ (reference sequence). V was cut by 5 bases and J by 1 base, with 2 bases left in between. The CDR3 extends over 11 amino acids. The CDR3 loop is CASSQNTEAFF. The CDR3 DNA reads TGTGCCAGCAGCCAGAACACTGAAGCTTTCTTT.

The gene calls are TRBV6-6 and TRBJ1-1, with D unclear. Germline CDR1 MNHNY, CDR2 SVGAGI (reference sequence). The length of the CDR3 is 14 residues. V lost 6 bases to trimming and J lost 0 bases, with 11 bases between them. For the CDR3, the DNA is TGTGCCAGCAGAAAAGACATAATGAACACTGAAGCTTTCTTT. Translated, it gives CASRKDIMNTEAFF.